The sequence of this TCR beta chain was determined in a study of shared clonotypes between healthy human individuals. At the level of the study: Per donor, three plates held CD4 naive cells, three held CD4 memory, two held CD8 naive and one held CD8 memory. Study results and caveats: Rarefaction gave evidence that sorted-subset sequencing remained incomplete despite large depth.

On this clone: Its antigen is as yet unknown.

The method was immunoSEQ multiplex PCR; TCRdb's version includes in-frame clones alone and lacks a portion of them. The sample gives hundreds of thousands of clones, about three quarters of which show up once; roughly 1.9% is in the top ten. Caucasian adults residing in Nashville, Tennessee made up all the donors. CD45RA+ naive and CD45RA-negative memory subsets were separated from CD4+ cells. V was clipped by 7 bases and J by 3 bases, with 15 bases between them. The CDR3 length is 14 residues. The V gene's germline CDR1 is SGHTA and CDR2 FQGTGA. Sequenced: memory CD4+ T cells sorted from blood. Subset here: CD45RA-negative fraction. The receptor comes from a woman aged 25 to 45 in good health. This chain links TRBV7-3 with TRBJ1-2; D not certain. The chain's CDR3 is CASTPAPEDYGYTF. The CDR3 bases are TGTGCCAGCACCCCCGCCCCGGAGGACTATGGCTACACCTTC.